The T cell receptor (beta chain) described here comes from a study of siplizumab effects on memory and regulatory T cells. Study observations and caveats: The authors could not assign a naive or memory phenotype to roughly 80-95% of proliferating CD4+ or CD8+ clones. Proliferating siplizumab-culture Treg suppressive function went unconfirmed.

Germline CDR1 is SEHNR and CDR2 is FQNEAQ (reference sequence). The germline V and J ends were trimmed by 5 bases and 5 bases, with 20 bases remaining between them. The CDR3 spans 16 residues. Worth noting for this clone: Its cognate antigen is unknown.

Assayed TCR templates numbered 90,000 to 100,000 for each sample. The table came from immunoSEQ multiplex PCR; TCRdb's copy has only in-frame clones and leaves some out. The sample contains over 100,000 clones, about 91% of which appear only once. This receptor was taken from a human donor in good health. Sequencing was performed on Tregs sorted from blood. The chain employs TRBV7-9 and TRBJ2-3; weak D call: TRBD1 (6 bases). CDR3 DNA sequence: TGTGCCAGCAGCGCTGCGAGGGGGACGCGCGGAGATACGCAGTATTTT. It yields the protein CASSAARGTRGDTQYF.